This TCR beta chain was captured by sequencing in a study of shared clonotypes between healthy human individuals. Assay used: immunoSEQ multiplex PCR; TCRdb lists only in-frame clones, some missing. The sample shows a few hundred thousand clones, around 67% of them seen only once. About this clone: The antigen is not known.

Points from the study as a whole: Naive subsets, compared against memory subsets, generally had larger estimated richness values.

The donors, healthy adults who were HIV-negative, had experienced no recent acute infections or vaccinations. Trimming cost V 0 bases and J 8 bases; bases outside gene matches: 2. The V gene's germline CDR1 is SGHNT and CDR2 YYREEE (reference sequence). The CDR3 spans 14 residues. This clonotype was obtained from a man aged 25 to 40 in good health. Input material: memory CD4+ T cells sorted from blood. Specified subset: CD45RA-negative fraction. The rearrangement links TRBV5-4 to TRBJ2-5; 12 bases agree with TRBD2. Written as DNA, the CDR3 is TGTGCCAGCAGCTTGGAGACTAGCGGGAGAACCCAGTACTTC. Its protein is CASSLETSGRTQYF.